This TCR beta chain comes out of a study of metastatic and nonmetastatic thyroid tumors. About the study: Repertoire comparisons spanned blood and tumor or nodule tissue from malignant and benign thyroid patients.

In the study's own analysis: For papillary thyroid cancer, a distant-metastasis classifier was constructed from CDR3 differences observed across clinicopathological groups. Through MiXCR, TCRdb re-clonotyped the PCR reads. The V and J calls follow TCRdb's processing rather than the paper's. This table holds 21,000 or so clones, roughly 15% found once. There are 15 residues in the CDR3. Germline V gene lookup returns CDR1 DFQATT and CDR2 SNEGSKA (reference sequence). Trimming removed 4 bases from V and 2 bases from J; junction bases left unmatched: 6. This clone was seen many times. Its target is not known. A single base separates this from a much larger clone, so it may be a read error. Study-level results: Malignant thyroid tumors reportedly had TCR beta diversity that was significantly higher than in benign nodules, in blood and tumor.

Thyroid surgery had not been preceded by any treatment in any patient. The clonotype originates from a female donor with papillary thyroid cancer or a benign thyroid nodule (not recorded which). Some clones in this sample may be carry-over from other donors' samples. The V call is TRBV20-1, the J call TRBJ2-5, with 11 positions matching TRBD2. The sample taken for sequencing was blood. CDR3 DNA sequence: TGCAGTGCTACCCCCTTAGCGGGAGGGCAAGAGACCCAGTACTTC. Protein sequence: CSATPLAGGQETQYF.